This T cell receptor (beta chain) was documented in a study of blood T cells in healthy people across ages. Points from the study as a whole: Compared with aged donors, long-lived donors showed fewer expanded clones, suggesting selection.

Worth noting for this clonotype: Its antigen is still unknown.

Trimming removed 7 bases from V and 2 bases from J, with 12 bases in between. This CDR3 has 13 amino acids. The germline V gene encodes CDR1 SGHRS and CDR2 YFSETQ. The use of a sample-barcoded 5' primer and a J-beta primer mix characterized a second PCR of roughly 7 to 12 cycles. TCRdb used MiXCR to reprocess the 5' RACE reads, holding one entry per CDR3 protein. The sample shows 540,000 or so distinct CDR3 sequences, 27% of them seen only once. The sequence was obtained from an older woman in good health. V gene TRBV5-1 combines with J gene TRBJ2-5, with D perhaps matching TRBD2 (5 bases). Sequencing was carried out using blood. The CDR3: CASGLGQQETQYF. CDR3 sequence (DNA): TGCGCCAGCGGACTCGGGCAGCAAGAGACCCAGTACTTC.